The sample holds many counts of the clone carrying this T cell receptor beta chain. In TCRdb, the 5' RACE reads were re-called with MiXCR into one record per CDR3 protein. The profile shows 98,000 or so distinct CDR3 sequences, about 12% of them singletons. Germline V gives CDR1 SQVTM, CDR2 ANQGSEA. The CDR3 has 16 amino acids. V lost 0 bases, J lost 7 bases, and 10 bases stayed unmatched. The sample belongs to a study of early T cells in non-severe SARS-CoV-2 infection. The sequencing used whole blood, collected at baseline. This sequence joins TRBV29-1 and TRBJ2-1, with 9 bases matching TRBD2. This TCR was recovered from an adult who was a healthcare worker with PCR-confirmed SARS-CoV-2 infection or an uninfected control (not recorded which). The CDR3 nucleotides are TGCAGCGTTGAAGATCAGGGACTAGCCCGGGGGAATGAGCAGTTCTTC. Its translation: CSVEDQGLARGNEQFF.